The present entry profiles one TCR delta chain with its context. TCRdb assigns this DNA the protein of a much larger clone, which departs from its translation at residue 3; this likely reflects a read error, and the protein shown comes from translating the DNA. TCRdb fed the RT-PCR reads into CATT to redo clone calling. The sample lists around 1,200 delta-chain clones, about a tenth occurring once. The data derive from a study of gamma-delta T cells after stem cell transplantation. From germline, CDR1 is GEAIGNYY and CDR2 EKD. The CDR3 length is 16 residues. This receptor was identified in a human donor. It is not recorded whose cells these are; they may come from a transplant donor. The material sequenced was gamma-delta T cells. The rearrangement links TRDV2 to TRDJ1; 10 bases are a match to TRDD3. CDR3 residues: CARDTVGGDTRLQLIF. The CDR3, as DNA: TGTGCCCGTGACACAGTTGGGGGGGATACGCGGTTACAGCTCATCTTT.